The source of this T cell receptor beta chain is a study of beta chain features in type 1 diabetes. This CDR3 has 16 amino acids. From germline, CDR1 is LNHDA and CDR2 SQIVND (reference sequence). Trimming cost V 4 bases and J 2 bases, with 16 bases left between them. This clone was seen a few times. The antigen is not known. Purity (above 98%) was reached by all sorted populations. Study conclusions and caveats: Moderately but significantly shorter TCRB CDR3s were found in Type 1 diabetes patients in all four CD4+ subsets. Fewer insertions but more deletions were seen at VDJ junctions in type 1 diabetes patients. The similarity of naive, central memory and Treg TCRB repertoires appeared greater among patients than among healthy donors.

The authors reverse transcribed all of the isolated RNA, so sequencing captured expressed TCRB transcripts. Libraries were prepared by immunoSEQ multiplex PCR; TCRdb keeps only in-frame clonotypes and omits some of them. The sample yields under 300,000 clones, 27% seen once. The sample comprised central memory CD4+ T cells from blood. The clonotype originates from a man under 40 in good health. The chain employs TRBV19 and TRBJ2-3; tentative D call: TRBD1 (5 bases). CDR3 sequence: CASSTRQPAATDTQYF. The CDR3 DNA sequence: TGTGCCAGTAGTACACGACAGCCCGCGGCCACAGATACGCAGTATTTT.